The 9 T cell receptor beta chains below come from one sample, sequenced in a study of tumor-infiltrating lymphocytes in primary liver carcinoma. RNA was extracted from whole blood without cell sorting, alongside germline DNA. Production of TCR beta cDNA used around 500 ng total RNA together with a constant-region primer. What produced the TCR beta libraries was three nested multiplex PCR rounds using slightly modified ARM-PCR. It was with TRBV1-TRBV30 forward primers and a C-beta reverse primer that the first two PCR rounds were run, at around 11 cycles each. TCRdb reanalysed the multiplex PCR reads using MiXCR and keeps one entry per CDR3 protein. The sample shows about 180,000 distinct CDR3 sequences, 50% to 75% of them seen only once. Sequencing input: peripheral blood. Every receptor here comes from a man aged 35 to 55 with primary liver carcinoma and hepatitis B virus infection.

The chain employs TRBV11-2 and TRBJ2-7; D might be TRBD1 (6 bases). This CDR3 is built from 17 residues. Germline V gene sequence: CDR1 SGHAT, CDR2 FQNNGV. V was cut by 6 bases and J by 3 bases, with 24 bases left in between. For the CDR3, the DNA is TGTGCCAGCAGAAAGTTTGGACAGACCCAAGTGAGCTACGAGCAGTACTTC. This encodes CASRKFGQTQVSYEQYF.

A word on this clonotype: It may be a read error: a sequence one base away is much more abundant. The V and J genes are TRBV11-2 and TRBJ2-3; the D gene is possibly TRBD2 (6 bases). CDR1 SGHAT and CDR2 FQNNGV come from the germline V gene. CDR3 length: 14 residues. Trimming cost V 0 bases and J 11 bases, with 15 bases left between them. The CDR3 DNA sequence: TGTGCCAGCAGCTTAGATGGGGGAAGGGAGGTGCAGTATTTT. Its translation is CASSLDGGREVQYF.

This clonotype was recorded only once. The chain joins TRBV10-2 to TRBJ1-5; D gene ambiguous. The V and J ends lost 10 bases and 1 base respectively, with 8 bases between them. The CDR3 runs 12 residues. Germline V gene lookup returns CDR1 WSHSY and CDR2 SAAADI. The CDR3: CATRASNQPQHF. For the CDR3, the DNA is TGCGCCACCCGGGCCAGCAATCAGCCCCAGCATTTT.

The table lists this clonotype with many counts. The CDR3 here is CASSPPLAGLTETQYF. The DNA of the CDR3 is TGTGCCAGCAGCCCCCCACTAGCGGGGCTGACGGAGACCCAGTACTTC. This chain links TRBV11-2 with TRBJ2-5, with TRBD2 identical over 10 bases. CDR1 and CDR2 from the germline V gene are SGHAT and FQNNGV. The V gene end was trimmed by 5 bases and the J gene end by 5 bases; junction bases not matched to a gene: 11. CDR3 length equals 16 residues. The complete variable domain, with remaining parts taken from reference TRBV11-2 and TRBJ2-5, reads EAGVAQSPRYKIIEKRQSVAFWCNPISGHATLYWYQQILGQGPKLLIQFQNNGVVDDSQLPKDRFSAERLKGVDSTLKIQPAKLEDSAVYLCASSPPLAGLTETQYFGPGTRLLVL.

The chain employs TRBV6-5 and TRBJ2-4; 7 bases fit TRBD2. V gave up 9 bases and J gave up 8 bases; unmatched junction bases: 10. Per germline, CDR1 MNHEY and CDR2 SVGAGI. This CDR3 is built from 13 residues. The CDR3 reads CASSRSGKDIQYF. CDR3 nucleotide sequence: TGTGCCAGTAGTAGGAGCGGGAAAGACATTCAGTACTTC.

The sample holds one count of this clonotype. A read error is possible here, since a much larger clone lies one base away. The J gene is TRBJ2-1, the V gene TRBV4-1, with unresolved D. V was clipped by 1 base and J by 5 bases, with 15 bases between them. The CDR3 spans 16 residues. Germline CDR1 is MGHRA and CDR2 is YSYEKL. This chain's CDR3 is CASSQGNGRPNNEQFF. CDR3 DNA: TGCGCCAGCAGCCAAGGGAACGGACGACCAAACAATGAGCAGTTCTTC.

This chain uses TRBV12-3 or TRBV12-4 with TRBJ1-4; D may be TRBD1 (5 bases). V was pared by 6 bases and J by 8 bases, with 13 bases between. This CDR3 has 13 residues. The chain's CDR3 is CASSYGTREKLFF. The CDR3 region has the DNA TGTGCCAGCAGCTATGGGACCCGGGAAAAACTGTTTTTT.

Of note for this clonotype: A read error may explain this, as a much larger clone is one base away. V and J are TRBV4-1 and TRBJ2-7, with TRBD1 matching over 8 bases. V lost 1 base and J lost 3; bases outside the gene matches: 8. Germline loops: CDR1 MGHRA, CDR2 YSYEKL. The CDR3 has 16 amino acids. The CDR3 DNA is TGCGCCAGCAGCCAAGGAGGACAGGGTCCCTACTACGAGCAGTACTTC. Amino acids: CASSQGGQGPYYEQYF.

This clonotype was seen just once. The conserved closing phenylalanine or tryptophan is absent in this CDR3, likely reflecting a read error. The CDR3 reads CASSFSGPRLHEQYS. The CDR3 coding sequence is TGTGCCAGCAGCTTTAGCGGCCCACGCCTCCACGAGCAGTACTCC. J is TRBJ2-7 and V is TRBV13; D might be TRBD2 (6 bases). Germline CDR1 reads PRHDT; CDR2 reads FYEKMQ (reference sequence). The CDR3 is 15 residues long. With 3 bases removed from V and 5 bases from J, the gap between germline ends came to 17 bases.